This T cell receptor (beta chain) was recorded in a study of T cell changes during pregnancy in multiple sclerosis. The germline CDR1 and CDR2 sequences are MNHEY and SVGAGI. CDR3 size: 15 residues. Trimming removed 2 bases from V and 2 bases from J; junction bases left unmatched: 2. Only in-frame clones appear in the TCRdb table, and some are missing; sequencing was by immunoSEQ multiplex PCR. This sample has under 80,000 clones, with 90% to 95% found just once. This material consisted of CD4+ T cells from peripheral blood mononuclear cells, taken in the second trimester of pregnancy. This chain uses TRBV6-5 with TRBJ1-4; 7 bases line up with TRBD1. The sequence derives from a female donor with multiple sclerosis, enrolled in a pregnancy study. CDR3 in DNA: TGTGCCAGCAGTTACACAGGGGCCACTAATGAAAAACTGTTTTTT. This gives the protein CASSYTGATNEKLFF.